The 8 T cell receptor beta chains below come from one sample, sequenced in a study of T cell changes during pregnancy in multiple sclerosis. Data came from immunoSEQ multiplex PCR; TCRdb stores just in-frame clones and leaves some out. The sample includes roughly 40,000 clones, 90% of them seen just once. The sequencing used CD4+ T cells from peripheral blood mononuclear cells, collected in the first trimester of pregnancy. The receptors were gathered from a female donor in good health, enrolled as a control in a pregnancy study.

V usage is TRBV6-4 and J usage is TRBJ1-1, with 9 bases that match TRBD1. CDR3 size: 14 residues. Germline V CDR1 and CDR2: MRHNA, SNTAGT. With 6 bases clipped from V and 8 bases from J, the junction kept 10 bases outside the gene matches. The CDR3 spells CASRDGDRAKEAFF. DNA of the CDR3: TGTGCCAGCAGGGATGGGGACAGGGCAAAAGAAGCTTTCTTT.

The chain joins TRBV6-6 to TRBJ2-7; 12 nucleotides agree with TRBD2. V lost 9 bases, J lost 3 bases, and 3 bases stayed unmatched. The CDR3 sequence is 13 residues long. CDR1 and CDR2 (germline): MNHNY, SVGAGI (reference sequence). In DNA, the CDR3 is TGTGCCAGTACTAGCGGGGGGTACTACGAGCAGTACTTC. It codes for CASTSGGYYEQYF.

This clone was seen once. The chain's CDR3 is CASSQAGRGGTYNSPLHF. The CDR3, as DNA: TGTGCCAGCAGCCAAGCTGGCAGGGGAGGGACCTATAATTCACCCCTCCACTTT. The V and J genes are TRBV14 and TRBJ1-6, with D perhaps matching TRBD1 (6 bases). This CDR3 has 18 amino acids. The germline V and J ends were trimmed by 1 base and 2 bases, with 15 bases remaining between them. Per germline, CDR1 SGHDN and CDR2 FVKESK.

The chain links TRBV6-1 to TRBJ2-2; tentatively, D is TRBD2 (5 bases). Trimming removed 7 bases at V and 2 bases at J, with 11 bases between. The CDR3 length is 14 residues. CDR1 and CDR2 (germline): MNHNS, SASEGT. CDR3 bases: TGTGCCAGCATAAGGGAGACAAACACCGGGGAGCTGTTTTTT. Translating gives CASIRETNTGELFF.

The rearrangement uses TRBV6-5 and TRBJ1-2; D might be TRBD1 (5 bases). V lost 0 bases and J 8 bases, leaving 16 bases between the germline ends. CDR1 is MNHEY and CDR2 is SVGAGI in the germline V gene. This CDR3 region has 15 residues. The DNA for the CDR3 is TGTGCCAGCAGTTACTCGACCGGGGGAGGGATGGGCTACACCTTC. Its translation: CASSYSTGGGMGYTF.

CDR3 in DNA: TGTGCCAGCAGGCGTACAGGGGGCCTGAACACTGAAGCTTTCTTT. Protein sequence: CASRRTGGLNTEAFF. V and J are TRBV27 and TRBJ1-1, with 9 bases lining up with TRBD1. Trimming cost V 6 bases and J 0 bases; bases outside gene matches: 5. CDR3 length equals 15 residues. The V gene's germline CDR1 is MNHEY and CDR2 SMNVEV (reference sequence).

V and J are TRBV18 and TRBJ2-1, with D possibly matching TRBD1 (5 bases). V gave up 5 bases and J gave up 4 bases, with 9 bases separating them. Per the germline V gene, CDR1 is KGHSH and CDR2 is LQKENI. This CDR3 contains 13 residues. The CDR3 spells CASSGAMYNEQFF. As DNA, the CDR3 is TGTGCCAGCTCAGGGGCTATGTACAATGAGCAGTTCTTC.

The chain carries TRBV14 and TRBJ2-5; 11 bases agree with TRBD1. CDR3 size: 15 residues. CDR1 is SGHDN and CDR2 is FVKESK in the germline V gene. V gave up 4 bases and J gave up 6 bases; unmatched junction bases: 7. The CDR3 DNA sequence: TGTGCCAGCAGCCTGGACAGGGGGCGCGGACAGACCCAGTACTTC. Translated: CASSLDRGRGQTQYF.